What follows are 26 T cell receptor beta chains derived from one specimen sequenced in a study of T cells in tuberculosis. Cells were sorted from thawed PBMC rested overnight and stained with GMM-loaded CD1B tetramer, viability dye and anti-CD3. CD1B tetramers were loaded with Rhodococcus equi-derived C32 glucose monomycolate. The table came from immunoSEQ multiplex PCR; TCRdb's copy has only in-frame clones and leaves some out. This sample has about 58,000 clones; roughly 88% occur once, and the top ten carry 20% to 25%. Sequencing was done on a sample of CD1b-GMM tetramer-negative cells sorted from PBMCs. These TCRs come from an adult woman with latent tuberculosis.

The V gene is TRBV6-6, the J gene TRBJ1-2; no definite D call. The V gene lost 2 bases and the J gene lost 0 bases, with 13 bases spanning the gap. CDR1 is MNHNY and CDR2 is SVGAGI in the germline V gene (reference sequence). The CDR3 extends over 16 amino acids. CDR3 in DNA: TGTGCCAGCAGTTACGCGGTCCCCAAAGCTAACTATGGCTACACCTTC. Encoded protein: CASSYAVPKANYGYTF.

This clone was counted a single time. The gene calls are TRBV27 and TRBJ2-7; 9 bases fit TRBD2. Germline V lookup: CDR1 MNHEY, CDR2 SMNVEV (reference sequence). Trimming at V came to 8 bases and at J to 3 bases, leaving 17 bases not matched to a gene. The CDR3 is 17 residues long. The CDR3 loop is CASRNLPGTSIDYEQYF. CDR3 DNA sequence: TGTGCCAGCCGTAACCTCCCGGGGACTAGCATAGACTACGAGCAGTACTTC.

The V call is TRBV28, the J call TRBJ1-4, with 11 bases identical to TRBD1. Germline CDR1 MDHEN, CDR2 SYDVKM. The CDR3 sequence is 14 residues long. The junction had 4 bases not matched to a gene; V was cut back by 6 bases and J by 7 bases. CDR3 residues: CASSWDRGIEKLFF. Written as DNA, the CDR3 is TGTGCCAGCAGCTGGGACAGGGGGATTGAAAAACTGTTTTTT.

There are a few counts of this clone. V and J are TRBV15 and TRBJ2-5, with a tentative D call TRBD2 (6 bases). The germline V and J ends were trimmed by 0 bases and 4 bases, with 15 bases remaining between them. CDR3 length equals 16 residues. Germline V gives CDR1 LNHNV, CDR2 YYDKDF (reference sequence). The CDR3 DNA is TGTGCCACCAGCAGAGATCAGCGGCCACTAGCAGAGACCCAGTACTTC. Its protein product is CATSRDQRPLAETQYF.

The V call is TRBV19, the J call TRBJ2-3; tentative D call: TRBD2 (6 bases). Germline assignment: CDR1 LNHDA and CDR2 SQIVND (reference sequence). CDR3 length: 14 residues. Trimming removed 3 bases at V and 0 bases at J, with 7 bases between. In DNA, the CDR3 is TGTGCCAGTAGTATTAGCGGAAGCACAGATACGCAGTATTTT. It translates to CASSISGSTDTQYF.

The gene calls are TRBV5-6 and TRBJ1-2; D possibly corresponds to TRBD1 (5 bases). Trimming removed 0 bases from V and 4 bases from J, with 13 bases in between. The germline CDR1 and CDR2 sequences are SGHDT and YYEEEE. There are 15 residues in the CDR3. The CDR3 is CASSLAASRGYGYTF. CDR3 DNA sequence: TGTGCCAGCAGCTTGGCGGCTTCAAGGGGCTATGGCTACACCTTC.

This chain uses TRBV5-4 with TRBJ1-3; perhaps TRBD1 as D (6 bases). The germline V gene has CDR1 SGHNT and CDR2 YYREEE (reference sequence). The CDR3 is 16 amino acids. V was trimmed by 4 bases and J by 2 bases, leaving 16 bases between them. CDR3 loop: CASSLDSIGTGNTIYF. The CDR3 nucleotides are TGTGCCAGCAGCCTGGACAGTATCGGTACTGGAAACACCATATATTTT.

The gene calls are TRBV7-6 and TRBJ1-1; the D is unclear. V lost 5 bases to trimming and J lost 0 bases, with 10 bases between them. CDR1 is SGHVS and CDR2 is FNYEAQ in the germline V gene. This CDR3 region has 14 residues. CDR3 DNA sequence: TGTGCCAGCAGCCACTCCCCCGTGAACACTGAAGCTTTCTTT. This encodes CASSHSPVNTEAFF.

The V and J genes are TRBV27 and TRBJ1-1, with D perhaps TRBD1 (5 bases). The CDR3 runs to 15 residues. Trimming cost V 6 bases and J 3 bases, with 17 bases left between them. Germline CDR1 is MNHEY and CDR2 is SMNVEV (reference sequence). The CDR3 coding sequence is TGTGCCAGCAGCTTGATGGGGCTGGGGTACACTGAAGCTTTCTTT. This translates into CASSLMGLGYTEAFF.

The V call is TRBV18, the J call TRBJ2-5; tentatively, D is TRBD2 (7 bases). The germline V gene encodes CDR1 KGHSH and CDR2 LQKENI. Trimming removed 2 bases at V and 5 bases at J, with 15 bases between. The CDR3 contains 15 residues. The CDR3: CASSPRGGHSETQYF. The CDR3 DNA is TGTGCCAGCTCACCAAGGGGGGGCCACAGCGAGACCCAGTACTTC.

The CDR3 is CATANLRGNQPQHF. CDR3 DNA: TGTGCCACCGCGAACCTTAGAGGCAATCAGCCCCAGCATTTT. The rearrangement uses TRBV27 and TRBJ1-5, with D unclear. V lost 10 bases to trimming and J lost 2 bases, with 15 bases between them. Germline CDR1 reads MNHEY; CDR2 reads SMNVEV (reference sequence). The CDR3 runs to 14 residues.

CDR3 nucleotides: TGTGCTAGTGGTTTGGCAACTAGCACTGAGCAGTTCTTC. This sequence encodes CASGLATSTEQFF. The rearrangement uses TRBV12-5 and TRBJ2-1; TRBD2 is a possible D gene (6 bases). The CDR3 covers 13 residues. The V and J ends lost 1 base and 9 bases respectively, with 10 bases between them. The germline CDR1 and CDR2 sequences are LGHNT and FRNRAP. The variable domain in full, with the rest retrieved from reference TRBV12-5 and TRBJ2-1, is DARVTQTPRHKVTEMGQEVTMRCQPILGHNTVFWYRQTMMQGLELLAYFRNRAPLDDSGMPKDRFSAEMPDATLATLKIQPSEPRDSAVYFCASGLATSTEQFFGPGTRLTVL.

V and J are TRBV7-6 and TRBJ2-3; D unclear. Germline lookup yields CDR1 SGHVS and CDR2 FNYEAQ. This CDR3 spans 13 amino acids. Deletions cut 4 bases from V and 3 bases from J, with 8 bases between. The CDR3 sequence: CASSSGGTDTQYF. DNA for the CDR3: TGTGCCAGCAGCTCAGGTGGGACAGATACGCAGTATTTT.

This clone was picked up one time. The J gene is TRBJ2-3, the V gene TRBV7-2; tentative D call: TRBD2 (7 bases). This CDR3 has 15 residues. The V end lost 3 bases, the J end lost 4 bases, and 14 bases lay between the germline ends. Germline CDR1 reads SGHTA; CDR2 reads FQGNSA. The CDR3 loop reads CASSLRGGQSDTQYF. CDR3 bases: TGTGCCAGCAGCTTGAGGGGGGGCCAATCAGATACGCAGTATTTT.

J is TRBJ2-5 and V is TRBV7-2; possible D gene TRBD1, 5 bases. The CDR3 consists of 13 residues. Germline loops: CDR1 SGHTA, CDR2 FQGNSA. V shed 6 bases and J shed 1 base, with 9 bases lying between them. This chain's CDR3 is CASSRQLQETQYF. In nucleotides, the CDR3 is TGTGCCAGCAGTAGACAGCTCCAAGAGACCCAGTACTTC.

V is TRBV2 and J is TRBJ1-4; TRBD1 is a possible D gene (5 bases). Trimming cost V 4 bases and J 5 bases, with 11 bases left between them. This CDR3 is 14 amino acids long. CDR1 and CDR2 (germline): SNHLY, FYNNEI. This CDR3 reads CASSGDGLNEKLFF. In nucleotides, the CDR3 is TGTGCCAGCAGTGGGGACGGACTAAATGAAAAACTGTTTTTT.

The chain couples TRBV6-5 to TRBJ1-4; D unclear. Germline-derived CDR1 and CDR2 are MNHEY and SVGAGI. Trimming pared 3 bases from V and 4 bases from J, leaving 15 bases between. CDR3 length equals 16 residues. The CDR3: CASSYGRLVGNEKLFF. CDR3 nucleotides: TGTGCCAGCAGTTATGGTCGGCTAGTGGGTAATGAAAAACTGTTTTTT.

The chain carries TRBV28 and TRBJ1-4; 8 bases map to TRBD1. After removal of 6 bases from V and 4 bases from J, the junction contained 4 bases not matched to a gene. The CDR3 sequence is 14 residues long. Germline V lookup: CDR1 MDHEN, CDR2 SYDVKM. CDR3 amino acids: CASSLDRGNEKLFF. The CDR3 DNA reads TGTGCCAGCAGCCTAGACAGGGGTAATGAAAAACTGTTTTTT.

V is TRBV11-1 and J is TRBJ2-7, with a tentative D call TRBD1 (6 bases). Trimming took 8 bases from V and 0 from J, leaving 8 bases between them. The CDR3 covers 12 residues. Looked up from germline, CDR1 is SGHAT and CDR2 is FQDESV (reference sequence). The CDR3 nucleotides are TGTGCCAGCGGGACACTCTCCTACGAGCAGTACTTC. Encoded protein: CASGTLSYEQYF. The full variable domain, completed using reference TRBV11-1 and TRBJ2-7, is EAEVAQSPRYKITEKSQAVAFWCDPISGHATLYWYRQILGQGPELLVQFQDESVVDDSQLPKDRFSAERLKGVDSTLKIQPAELGDSAMYLCASGTLSYEQYFGPGTRLTVT.

This chain joins TRBV7-2 and TRBJ2-7, with TRBD1 identical over 8 bases. CDR1 is SGHTA, CDR2 FQGNSA, per germline. This CDR3 has 14 residues. V dropped 4 bases and J dropped 4; count of bases not matched to a gene: 6. This chain's CDR3 is CASSYGTGGYEQYF. In DNA, the CDR3 is TGTGCCAGCAGCTATGGGACAGGAGGATACGAGCAGTACTTC.

The chain employs TRBV28 and TRBJ1-2; D possibly corresponds to TRBD1 (5 bases). With 7 bases removed from V and 1 base from J, the gap between germline ends came to 10 bases. Germline V gives CDR1 MDHEN, CDR2 SYDVKM. The CDR3 totals 13 residues. Here the CDR3 reads CASTVRDNYGYTF. In DNA form, the CDR3 reads TGTGCCAGCACCGTCAGGGATAACTATGGCTACACCTTC.

The chain uses TRBV5-1 and TRBJ2-3; D may be TRBD1 (5 bases). The CDR3 contains 15 residues. V lost 0 bases, J lost 1 base, and 9 bases lay in between. Germline CDR1 is SGHRS and CDR2 is YFSETQ. CDR3 sequence reads: CASSLDVQGTDTQYF. The CDR3 DNA follows: TGCGCCAGCAGCTTGGATGTACAGGGCACAGATACGCAGTATTTT.

The chain uses TRBV6-5 and TRBJ1-3, with 10 bases fitting TRBD1. V lost 2 bases, J lost 4 bases, and 2 bases stayed unmatched. There are 15 residues in the CDR3. CDR1 is MNHEY, CDR2 SVGAGI, per germline. As DNA, the CDR3 is TGTGCCAGCAGTTACCGGGACAGGGGAGGAAACACCATATATTTT. It is translated as CASSYRDRGGNTIYF.

This sequence joins TRBV7-2 and TRBJ1-4, with TRBD1 matching over 7 bases. The CDR3 contains 14 residues. Germline CDR1 is SGHTA and CDR2 is FQGNSA. V trimming: 3 bases; J trimming: 8 bases; junction bases outside the gene matches: 6. The CDR3 DNA reads as TGTGCCAGCAGCTTGACAGGGCTACAGGAAAAACTGTTTTTT. Residues: CASSLTGLQEKLFF.

This chain connects TRBV27 to TRBJ1-2, with TRBD1 identical over 9 bases. V gave up 6 bases and J gave up 9 bases; unmatched junction bases: 11. The germline CDR1 and CDR2 sequences are MNHEY and SMNVEV (reference sequence). The CDR3 is 14 amino acids. CDR3 loop: CASRPSTGGFRYTF. As DNA, the CDR3 is TGTGCCAGCAGGCCATCGACAGGGGGTTTTCGCTACACCTTC.

This clone was seen once. The chain employs TRBV30 and TRBJ2-1; D is possibly TRBD2 (6 bases). This CDR3 has 15 amino acids. The V end lost 3 bases, the J end lost 7 bases, and 19 bases lay between the germline ends. The germline CDR1 and CDR2 sequences are GTSNPN and SVGIG (reference sequence). For the CDR3, the DNA is TGTGCCTGGAGAGAACTAGCAGGATTAAGGAATGAGCAGTTCTTC. Amino acid sequence: CAWRELAGLRNEQFF.